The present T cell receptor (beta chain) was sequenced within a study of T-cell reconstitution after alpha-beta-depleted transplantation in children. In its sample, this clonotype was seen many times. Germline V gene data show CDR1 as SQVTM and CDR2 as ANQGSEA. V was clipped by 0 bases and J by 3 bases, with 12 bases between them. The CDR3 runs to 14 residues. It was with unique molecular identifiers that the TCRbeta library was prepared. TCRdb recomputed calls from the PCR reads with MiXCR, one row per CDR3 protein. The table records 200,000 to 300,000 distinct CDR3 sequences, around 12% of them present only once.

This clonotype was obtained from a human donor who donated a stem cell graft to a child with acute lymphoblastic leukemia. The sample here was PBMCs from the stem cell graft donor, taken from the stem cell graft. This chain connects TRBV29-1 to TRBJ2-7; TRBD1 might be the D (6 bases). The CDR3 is CSVEDQGKNYEQYF. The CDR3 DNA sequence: TGCAGCGTTGAAGACCAGGGGAAAAACTACGAGCAGTACTTC.